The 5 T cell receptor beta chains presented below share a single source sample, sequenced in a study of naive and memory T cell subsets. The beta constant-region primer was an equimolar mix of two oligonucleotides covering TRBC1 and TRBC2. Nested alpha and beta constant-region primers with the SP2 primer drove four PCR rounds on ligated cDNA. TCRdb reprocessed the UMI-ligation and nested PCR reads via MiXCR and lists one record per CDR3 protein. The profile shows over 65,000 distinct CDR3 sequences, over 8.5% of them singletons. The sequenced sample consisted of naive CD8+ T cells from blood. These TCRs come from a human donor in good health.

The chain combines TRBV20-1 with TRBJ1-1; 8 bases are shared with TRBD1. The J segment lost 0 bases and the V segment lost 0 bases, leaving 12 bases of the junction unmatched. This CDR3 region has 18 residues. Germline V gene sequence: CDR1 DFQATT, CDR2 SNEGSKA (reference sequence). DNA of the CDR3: TGCAGTGCTAGAGATCCTCTCCCGGGACAGGATTTGAACACTGAAGCTTTCTTT. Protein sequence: CSARDPLPGQDLNTEAFF.

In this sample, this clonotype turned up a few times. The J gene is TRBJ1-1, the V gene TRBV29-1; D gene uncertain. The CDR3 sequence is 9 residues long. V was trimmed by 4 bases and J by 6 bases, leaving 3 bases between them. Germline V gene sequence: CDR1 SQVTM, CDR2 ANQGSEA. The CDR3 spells CSVGAEAFF. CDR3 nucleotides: TGCAGCGTTGGCGCTGAAGCTTTCTTT.

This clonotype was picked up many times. The DNA for the CDR3 is TGTGCCTGGAGTGGCTCCTATACGCAGTATTTT. This sequence encodes CAWSGSYTQYF. V and J are TRBV30 and TRBJ2-3; D call uncertain. The germline V gene encodes CDR1 GTSNPN and CDR2 SVGIG (reference sequence). The CDR3 spans 11 residues. Trimming left V 1 base short and J 7 bases short, with 6 bases between.

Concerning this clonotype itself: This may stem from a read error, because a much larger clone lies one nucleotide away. CDR3 in DNA: TGTGCCAGCAGACCACTAGCGGGGGGGGGCGAGCAGTACTTC. This gives the protein CASRPLAGGGEQYF. The chain links TRBV7-6 to TRBJ2-7; 13 bases agree with TRBD2. The germline CDR1 and CDR2 sequences are SGHVS and FNYEAQ. Losses at the gene ends were 6 bases for V and 6 bases for J; bases not matched to a gene: 5. The CDR3 has 14 residues.

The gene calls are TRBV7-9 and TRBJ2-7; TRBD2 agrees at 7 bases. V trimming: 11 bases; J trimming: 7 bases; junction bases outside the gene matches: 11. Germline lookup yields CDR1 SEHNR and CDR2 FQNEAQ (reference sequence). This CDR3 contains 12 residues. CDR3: CAGEQEAGEQYF. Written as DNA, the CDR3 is TGTGCCGGGGAACAGGAAGCGGGGGAGCAGTACTTC.